This passage covers 26 T cell receptor beta chains from one sample sequenced in a study of T cell responses to AZD1222 COVID-19 vaccine. Clones were sequenced by immunoSEQ multiplex PCR, and TCRdb holds only the in-frame ones, with some missing. The repertoire holds under 200,000 clones, with 88% as singletons. The source material was peripheral blood, sampled 28 days after the second AZD1222 dose. The source of these receptors is an adult who received the AZD1222 COVID-19 vaccine.

The gene calls are TRBV6-5 and TRBJ2-2; D is unclear. CDR1 is MNHEY and CDR2 is SVGAGI in the germline V gene. The V end lost 2 bases, the J end lost 4 bases, and 14 bases lay between the germline ends. The CDR3 runs 16 residues. This CDR3 reads CASSYGSSPSTGELFF. CDR3 sequence (DNA): TGTGCCAGCAGTTACGGATCGTCCCCTTCCACCGGGGAGCTGTTTTTT.

This clone was observed once. V usage is TRBV10-3 and J usage is TRBJ1-3; 7 bases match TRBD1. Unmatched junction bases numbered 5, after V lost 0 bases and J lost 0 bases. Germline CDR1 reads ENHRY; CDR2 reads SYGVKD. CDR3 length: 17 residues. Here the CDR3 DNA reads TGTGCCATCAGTGAGTCGCAGACAGGGATCTCTGGAAACACCATATATTTT. Translation: CAISESQTGISGNTIYF.

V and J are TRBV4-3 and TRBJ1-4; TRBD1 might be the D (6 bases). Germline V lookup: CDR1 LGHNA, CDR2 YSLEER. CDR3 length: 16 residues. Trimming removed 1 base from V and 2 bases from J, with 11 bases in between. The CDR3 region is CASSQVGGQTNEKLFF. CDR3 in DNA: TGCGCCAGCAGCCAAGTGGGGGGCCAGACTAATGAAAAACTGTTTTTT.

The rearrangement joins TRBV7-9 to TRBJ1-3; TRBD1 is a possible D gene (6 bases). The germline gives CDR1 SEHNR, CDR2 FQNEAQ (reference sequence). V lost 5 bases, J lost 12 bases, and 14 bases lay in between. This CDR3 has 12 amino acids. CDR3 bases: TGTGCCAGCAGCCAGGAACAGGGTGGCATATATTTT. It translates to CASSQEQGGIYF.

The rearrangement joins TRBV5-1 to TRBJ2-7; 7 bases agree with TRBD2. The trim removed 0 bases at V and 6 bases at J, leaving 0 bases unmatched. The germline gives CDR1 SGHRS, CDR2 YFSETQ. The CDR3 loop spans 12 amino acids. CDR3: CASSLGEGEQYF. CDR3 sequence (DNA): TGCGCCAGCAGCTTGGGGGAGGGCGAGCAGTACTTC.

The chain is built from TRBV10-3 and TRBJ2-5; D is possibly TRBD2 (7 bases). The germline V gene has CDR1 ENHRY and CDR2 SYGVKD. The CDR3 totals 13 residues. Trimming removed 7 bases from V and 1 base from J, with 10 bases in between. CDR3 region: CAIMGGAQETQYF. As DNA, the CDR3 is TGTGCCATCATGGGGGGGGCCCAAGAGACCCAGTACTTC.

The chain is built from TRBV5-6 and TRBJ2-2; 7 positions match TRBD2. The germline gives CDR1 SGHDT, CDR2 YYEEEE. V shed 5 bases and J 7 bases; nucleotides not matched to a gene: 2. CDR3 length: 12 amino acids. CDR3 nucleotides: TGTGCCAGCAGACCGGGGGGCGGGGAGCTGTTTTTT. Translation gives CASRPGGGELFF.

The chain couples TRBV2 to TRBJ2-6; D not certain. Germline V gives CDR1 SNHLY, CDR2 FYNNEI. This CDR3 has 14 residues. Between the trimmed V and J ends, which lost 5 bases and 1 base, there was a span of 6 bases. This CDR3 is CASSYTSGANVLTF. The CDR3 region has the DNA TGTGCCAGCAGTTATACGTCTGGGGCCAACGTCCTGACTTTC.

The rearrangement joins TRBV18 to TRBJ2-2; a weak D match, TRBD2 (5 bases). V was pared by 0 bases and J by 4 bases, with 9 bases between. The CDR3 totals 15 residues. Germline V gene sequence: CDR1 KGHSH, CDR2 LQKENI. The CDR3 DNA sequence: TGTGCCAGCTCACCACCGAGCGGACCCACCGGGGAGCTGTTTTTT. The encoded protein is CASSPPSGPTGELFF.

The chain carries TRBV5-6 and TRBJ1-5; D ambiguous. The CDR3 runs to 14 residues. V shed 4 bases and J shed 3 bases, with 11 bases lying between them. From germline, CDR1 is SGHDT and CDR2 YYEEEE. The CDR3: CASSGGRFNQPQHF. The CDR3 coding sequence is TGTGCCAGCAGCGGAGGACGGTTCAATCAGCCCCAGCATTTT.

This chain uses TRBV7-9 with TRBJ2-2, with D unresolved. The CDR3 covers 14 residues. The germline CDR1 and CDR2 sequences are SEHNR and FQNEAQ (reference sequence). V lost 5 bases to trimming and J lost 1 base, with 8 bases between them. The chain's CDR3 is CASSLGVNTGELFF. The CDR3 DNA follows: TGTGCCAGCAGCCTTGGGGTGAACACCGGGGAGCTGTTTTTT.

The CDR3 here is CASSFLGMNTEAFF. CDR3 DNA sequence: TGTGCCAGCAGCTTTCTGGGAATGAACACTGAAGCTTTCTTT. The chain couples TRBV5-8 to TRBJ1-1, with D unresolved. Per germline, CDR1 SGHTS and CDR2 YDEGEE. This CDR3 contains 14 residues. With 2 bases removed from V and 0 bases from J, the gap between germline ends came to 8 bases. Using reference TRBV5-8 and TRBJ1-1 for the parts outside the CDR3, the full variable domain is EAGVTQSPTHLIKTRGQQATLRCSPISGHTSVYWYQQALGLGLQFLLWYDEGEERNRGNFPPRFSGRQFPNYSSELNVNALELEDSALYLCASSFLGMNTEAFFGQGTRLTVV.

This clone appeared a few times. This chain connects TRBV12-3 or TRBV12-4 to TRBJ1-3; D is ambiguous. V lost 5 bases, J lost 8 bases, and 7 bases lay in between. There are 11 residues in the CDR3. CDR3 sequence (DNA): TGTGCCAGCAGTCTGGGTGACACCATATATTTT. It is translated as CASSLGDTIYF.

This rearrangement joins TRBV7-9 to TRBJ2-3; a weak D match, TRBD1 (5 bases). V was cut by 1 base and J by 3 bases, with 8 bases left in between. This CDR3 has 14 residues. Germline CDR1 is SEHNR and CDR2 is FQNEAQ (reference sequence). The CDR3, as DNA: TGTGCCAGCAGCTTAGTGCAGGGAACAGATACGCAGTATTTT. It encodes CASSLVQGTDTQYF. The full variable domain, with the rest looked up from reference TRBV7-9 and TRBJ2-3, is DTGVSQNPRHKITKRGQNVTFRCDPISEHNRLYWYRQTLGQGPEFLTYFQNEAQLEKSRLLSDRFSAERPKGSFSTLEIQRTEQGDSAMYLCASSLVQGTDTQYFGPGTRLTVL.

The chain combines TRBV10-3 with TRBJ1-1, with 7 bases aligning to TRBD1. The CDR3 is 14 amino acids. CDR1 and CDR2 from the germline V gene are ENHRY and SYGVKD. Trimming at V came to 6 bases and at J to 2 bases, leaving 6 bases not matched to a gene. The CDR3 reads CAIRTGTVNTEAFF. The CDR3 nucleotides are TGTGCCATCAGAACCGGGACAGTAAACACTGAAGCTTTCTTT.

The chain joins TRBV5-6 to TRBJ1-2; 7 nucleotides match TRBD1. CDR1 and CDR2 (germline): SGHDT, YYEEEE. J lost 9 bases, V lost 5 bases, and 7 bases had no gene match. This CDR3 contains 12 residues. CDR3 DNA sequence: TGTGCCAGCAGAAAGGGACAGACCAGCTACACCTTC. It yields the protein CASRKGQTSYTF.

The CDR3 spells CASSQQTSGTTDTQYF. DNA for the CDR3: TGCGCCAGCAGCCAACAGACTAGCGGGACCACAGATACGCAGTATTTT. The chain uses TRBV4-3 and TRBJ2-3, with 11 nucleotides matching TRBD2. V was clipped by 2 bases and J by 2 bases; unmatched bases: 3. The CDR3 sequence is 16 residues long. CDR1 is LGHNA and CDR2 is YSLEER in the germline V gene.

The chain employs TRBV6-5 and TRBJ1-1, with D perhaps TRBD1 (5 bases). There are 16 residues in the CDR3. V lost 4 bases and J 1 base, leaving 16 bases between the germline ends. Germline assignment: CDR1 MNHEY and CDR2 SVGAGI. Here the CDR3 reads CASSFHPPGGNTEAFF. The CDR3 nucleotides are TGTGCCAGCAGTTTCCACCCTCCGGGGGGGAACACTGAAGCTTTCTTT.

The genes are TRBV20-1 and TRBJ1-6; the match to TRBD1 covers 8 bases. The CDR3 totals 15 residues. Germline V CDR1 and CDR2: DFQATT, SNEGSKA (reference sequence). V lost 3 bases to trimming and J lost 8 bases; unmatched junction nucleotides: 9. As DNA, the CDR3 is TGCAGTGCTAGTCGGGCGACAGGGGTCTATTCACCCCTCCACTTT. Translated, it gives CSASRATGVYSPLHF.

The V call is TRBV11-2, the J call TRBJ1-1; D is perhaps TRBD1 (5 bases). Per the germline V gene, CDR1 is SGHAT and CDR2 is FQNNGV. The CDR3 contains 14 residues. Trimming took off 3 bases at V and 2 bases at J, with 10 bases between the two ends. The CDR3 protein is CASSFPGQNTEAFF. In DNA, the CDR3 is TGTGCCAGCAGCTTTCCAGGGCAAAACACTGAAGCTTTCTTT.

The chain links TRBV3-1 (or the pseudogene TRBV3-2) to TRBJ2-3; 11 nucleotides agree with TRBD1. In germline, CDR1 is LGHDT, CDR2 YNNKEL (reference sequence). The CDR3 is 17 amino acids. With 0 bases clipped from V and 10 bases from J, the junction kept 12 bases outside the gene matches. This chain's CDR3 is CASSQDPWTGGDFAQYF. The CDR3 DNA follows: TGTGCCAGCAGCCAAGATCCATGGACAGGGGGCGATTTTGCGCAGTATTTT.

This chain connects TRBV27 to TRBJ1-4; tentative D call: TRBD1 (5 bases). Germline V gene lookup returns CDR1 MNHEY and CDR2 SMNVEV (reference sequence). This CDR3 is built from 15 residues. V was trimmed by 5 bases and J by 1 base, leaving 11 bases between them. The CDR3 DNA sequence: TGTGCCAGCAGTACCCGGGGGAGAACTAATGAAAAACTGTTTTTT. Protein: CASSTRGRTNEKLFF.

V is TRBV7-3 and J is TRBJ2-3; D is ambiguous. In germline, CDR1 is SGHTA, CDR2 FQGTGA. V was shortened by 1 base and J by 2 bases, with 10 bases between the two germline ends. The CDR3 contains 15 residues. CDR3: CASSLSSKVTDTQYF. DNA of the CDR3: TGTGCCAGCAGCTTAAGTTCGAAGGTCACAGATACGCAGTATTTT.

The J gene is TRBJ2-1, the V gene TRBV5-4, with unresolved D. V lost 1 base, J lost 0 bases, and 14 bases lay in between. CDR1 and CDR2 from the germline V gene are SGHNT and YYREEE (reference sequence). This CDR3 is built from 17 residues. This CDR3 reads CASSLRSRGGSYNEQFF. For the CDR3, the DNA is TGTGCCAGCAGCTTGAGGAGTCGAGGCGGCTCCTACAATGAGCAGTTCTTC. Drawing the rest from reference TRBV5-4 and TRBJ2-1, the complete variable domain is ETGVTQSPTHLIKTRGQQVTLRCSSQSGHNTVSWYQQALGQGPQFIFQYYREEENGRGNFPPRFSGLQFPNYSSELNVNALELDDSALYLCASSLRSRGGSYNEQFFGPGTRLTVL.

The chain uses TRBV19 and TRBJ1-4, with D possibly TRBD1 on 5 matching bases. The V end was cut by 5 bases, the J end by 2 bases, with 9 bases between. The germline V gene has CDR1 LNHDA and CDR2 SQIVND (reference sequence). The CDR3 totals 14 residues. The CDR3 region has the DNA TGTGCCAGTAGTCCCAGGGCGACTAATGAAAAACTGTTTTTT. This gives the protein CASSPRATNEKLFF.

The rearrangement joins TRBV29-1 to TRBJ2-2; D is possibly TRBD1 or TRBD2 (6 bases each). The CDR3 is 13 amino acids. Between the trimmed V and J ends, which lost 7 bases and 6 bases, there was a span of 15 bases. Germline V CDR1 and CDR2: SQVTM, ANQGSEA. This CDR3 is CSGEDSYSGELFF. Here the CDR3 DNA reads TGCAGCGGGGAGGACAGTTACTCCGGGGAGCTGTTTTTT.